The next 12 T cell receptor beta chains were all read from a single sample in a study of shared clonotypes between healthy human individuals. Assay: immunoSEQ multiplex PCR; the TCRdb copy retains only in-frame clones and omits some. Of 2,500,000 or so clones in the sample, roughly 93% were seen once. Specimen: naive CD4+ T cells from PBMCs. Subset indicated: CD45RA+ positively selected. The receptors come from a young man in good health. Some clones in this sample may be carry-over from other donors' samples.

The CDR3 nucleotides are TGCGCCAGCAAATTGGATCCTCTCAGGAACTATGGCTACACCTTC. This codes for CASKLDPLRNYGYTF. V is TRBV5-1 and J is TRBJ1-2, with unresolved D. The V gene's germline CDR1 is SGHRS and CDR2 YFSETQ. Trimming removed 6 bases at V and 2 bases at J, with 17 bases between. The CDR3 consists of 15 residues.

This chain joins TRBV28 and TRBJ2-2; D is ambiguous. Germline V CDR1 and CDR2: MDHEN, SYDVKM. The CDR3 has 12 amino acids. Trimming removed 8 bases at V and 6 bases at J, with 10 bases between. Written as DNA, the CDR3 is TGTGCCAGCGGCCAATGGGCCGGGGAGCTGTTTTTT. It codes for CASGQWAGELFF.

V is TRBV28 and J is TRBJ2-7, with TRBD2 identical over 10 bases. V lost 3 bases, J lost 2 bases, and 7 bases stayed unmatched. CDR1 MDHEN and CDR2 SYDVKM come from the germline V gene. CDR3 length: 16 residues. In DNA form, the CDR3 reads TGTGCCAGCAGTTTGCCGGGACTAGCGCCTACCTACGAGCAGTACTTC. This encodes CASSLPGLAPTYEQYF.

V gene TRBV5-1 combines with J gene TRBJ2-1; weak D call: TRBD2 (6 bases). The CDR3 is made up of 16 amino acids. V dropped 0 bases and J dropped 4 bases, with 14 bases sitting between them. Germline V gene data show CDR1 as SGHRS and CDR2 as YFSETQ. The CDR3 region is CASSLGSGVRYNEQFF. The CDR3 coding sequence is TGCGCCAGCAGCTTGGGGTCGGGAGTGCGGTACAATGAGCAGTTCTTC.

The chain joins TRBV19 to TRBJ1-5, with D tentatively TRBD1 (5 bases). In germline, CDR1 is LNHDA, CDR2 SQIVND (reference sequence). The ends were cut back, 2 bases at V and 7 bases at J, with 21 bases in the middle. CDR3 length: 17 residues. CDR3 residues: CASSISLGAGTGQPQHF. CDR3 nucleotide sequence: TGTGCCAGTAGTATAAGTTTAGGGGCTGGCACTGGCCAGCCCCAGCATTTT.

The chain's CDR3 is CSVEGQGAWDGYTF. The CDR3 DNA reads as TGCAGCGTTGAAGGACAGGGGGCTTGGGATGGCTACACCTTC. The rearrangement links TRBV29-1 to TRBJ1-2; 10 bases are shared with TRBD1. Trimming took 1 base from V and 6 from J; bases not matched to a gene: 5. This CDR3 comprises 14 residues. Germline lookup yields CDR1 SQVTM and CDR2 ANQGSEA.

The chain recombines TRBV6-1 with TRBJ1-2; D not resolved. V lost 1 base to trimming and J lost 7 bases, with 19 bases between them. CDR1 and CDR2 from the germline V gene are MNHNS and SASEGT. The CDR3 sequence is 16 residues long. DNA for the CDR3: TGTGCCAGCAGTGAAGTCCCGACGGGGTATTTTGCTGGCTACACCTTC. This codes for CASSEVPTGYFAGYTF.

V is TRBV6-1 and J is TRBJ2-2; no clear D gene. This CDR3 contains 15 residues. Germline V CDR1 and CDR2: MNHNS, SASEGT. V lost 2 bases and J lost 8, with 15 bases in between. The CDR3 nucleotides are TGTGCCAGCAGTGAATTAGTGTCACTCCAAGGGGAGCTGTTTTTT. It specifies CASSELVSLQGELFF.

The gene calls are TRBV5-1 and TRBJ2-7; the D gene could be TRBD1 or TRBD2 (5 bases each). The V end lost 2 bases, the J end lost 0 bases, and 15 bases lay between the germline ends. Germline V CDR1 and CDR2: SGHRS, YFSETQ. There are 16 residues in the CDR3. CDR3 sequence reads: CASSFGDGKSSYEQYF. DNA of the CDR3: TGCGCCAGCAGCTTTGGGGACGGTAAAAGCTCCTACGAGCAGTACTTC.

The sample holds one count of this clone. V gene TRBV28 combines with J gene TRBJ2-1, with D uncertain. V was trimmed by 4 bases and J by 5 bases, leaving 6 bases between them. There are 12 residues in the CDR3. The germline V gene encodes CDR1 MDHEN and CDR2 SYDVKM. The CDR3 reads CASSSTDNEQFF. Written as DNA, the CDR3 is TGTGCCAGCAGTTCCACAGACAATGAGCAGTTCTTC.

The gene calls are TRBV6-1 and TRBJ2-7; 10 nucleotides agree with TRBD2. Per germline, CDR1 MNHNS and CDR2 SASEGT. The CDR3 totals 15 residues. The J segment lost 5 bases and the V segment lost 1 base, leaving 5 bases of the junction unmatched. CDR3 DNA sequence: TGTGCCAGCAGTGAAGGCGCAGCGGGAGGGGACGAGCAGTACTTC. Protein product: CASSEGAAGGDEQYF.

This rearrangement joins TRBV7-3 to TRBJ2-3; tentative D call: TRBD1 (6 bases). This CDR3 spans 16 amino acids. V was pared by 4 bases and J by 5 bases, with 19 bases between. Germline assignment: CDR1 SGHTA and CDR2 FQGTGA. This CDR3 is CASSSMRAGDRDTQYF. CDR3 sequence (DNA): TGTGCCAGCAGCTCAATGAGGGCAGGGGATCGAGATACGCAGTATTTT.